A selection of T cell receptor beta chains follows, all from one sample in a study of shared clonotypes between healthy human individuals. Here immunoSEQ multiplex PCR was the method, and the copy in TCRdb shows in-frame clones only, minus some. The sample comprises around 560,000 clones, 85% to 95% of which are singletons, and about 0.11% rests with the top ten. The sequencing sample was made of naive CD8+ T cells sorted from blood. The receptor source for this set is a woman aged 30 to 39 in good health. Both conserved end residues are part of each CDR3. A D gene is named only where the DNA matches it firmly. Size tells how often a clone was seen (once, few, many) or the class of an expanded clone, and some rows leave it out.

V: TRBV21-1; size: .; D: .; J: TRBJ2-1; DNA: TGTGCCAGCAGCAAGGGAGGGCCTCAAACGACTAATGAGCAGTTCTTC; CDR3: CASSKGGPQTTNEQFF
V: TRBV28; size: .; D: .; J: TRBJ2-7; DNA: TGTGCCAGCAGTTATGAGGCCGATTTATACTACGAGCAGTACTTC; CDR3: CASSYEADLYYEQYF
V: TRBV29-1; size: .; D: TRBD2; J: TRBJ2-7; DNA: TGCAGCGTTGTGAGCGGGAGGGACTACGAGCAGTACTTC; CDR3: CSVVSGRDYEQYF
V: TRBV7-9; size: .; D: .; J: TRBJ1-1; DNA: TGTGCCAGCAGCCCCCCTTTGGGGGTGAACACTGAAGCTTTCTTT; CDR3: CASSPPLGVNTEAFF
V: TRBV25-1; size: .; D: .; J: TRBJ2-5; DNA: TGTGCCAGCAGTGAAGATGCGGGTCCCCAAGAGACCCAGTACTTC; CDR3: CASSEDAGPQETQYF
V: TRBV6-5; size: .; D: .; J: TRBJ1-4; DNA: TGTGCCAGCAGTTACTCGGTGGAGTCAGATGAAAAACTGTTTTTT; CDR3: CASSYSVESDEKLFF
V: TRBV10-3; size: .; D: .; J: TRBJ1-1; DNA: TGTGCCATCAGTGAGTCACAGCTCACTGAAGCTTTCTTT; CDR3: CAISESQLTEAFF
V: TRBV6-1; size: few; D: TRBD1; J: TRBJ2-7; DNA: TGTGCCAGCAGGGCGACAGGGGTCATCTCCTACGAGCAGTACTTC; CDR3: CASRATGVISYEQYF
V: TRBV28; size: .; D: TRBD1; J: TRBJ1-2; DNA: TGTGCCAGCAGTCCCCCGCTCAGACAGGGACTGGTAGGCTACACCTTC; CDR3: CASSPPLRQGLVGYTF
V: TRBV5-4; size: .; D: .; J: TRBJ1-4; DNA: TGTGCCAGCAGCTTGGGCAGGGGAAAACTGTTTTTT; CDR3: CASSLGRGKLFF
V: TRBV28; size: .; D: .; J: TRBJ2-7; DNA: TGTGCCAGCAGTTTAGTCGGTTACGAGCAGTACTTC; CDR3: CASSLVGYEQYF
V: TRBV19; size: .; D: .; J: TRBJ2-7; DNA: TGTGCCAGTAGTATTCGCCATAGTGGGGAATCCTACGAGCAGTACTTC; CDR3: CASSIRHSGESYEQYF
V: TRBV9; size: few; D: TRBD1; J: TRBJ1-1; DNA: TGTGCCAGCAGCCCATCCTGGAGGGGGACAGGACGGAACACTGAAGCTTTCTTT; CDR3: CASSPSWRGTGRNTEAFF
V: TRBV4-1; size: .; D: .; J: TRBJ2-3; DNA: TGCGCCAGCAGCCAAGAGCGGGGACCCACAGATACGCAGTATTTT; CDR3: CASSQERGPTDTQYF
V: TRBV19; size: .; D: .; J: TRBJ1-2; DNA: TGTGCCAGTACCTCCGCCCCGGGAGGCTATGGCTACACCTTC; CDR3: CASTSAPGGYGYTF
V: TRBV16; size: .; D: .; J: TRBJ1-5; DNA: TGTGCCAGCAGCCAATCCTCGGGGGGCAGGACGCCCCAGCATTTT; CDR3: CASSQSSGGRTPQHF
V: TRBV7-9; size: .; D: .; J: TRBJ1-5; DNA: TGTGCCAGCAGCCATTCAGGGGGCAATCAGCCCCAGCATTTT; CDR3: CASSHSGGNQPQHF
V: TRBV9; size: .; D: .; J: TRBJ2-7; DNA: TGTGCCAGCGGCACTTGGGACCGAGGGACTTACGAGCAGTACTTC; CDR3: CASGTWDRGTYEQYF
V: TRBV9; size: few; D: .; J: TRBJ1-1; DNA: TGTGCCAGCAGCGTGGGGATGAACACTGAAGCTTTCTTT; CDR3: CASSVGMNTEAFF
V: TRBV9; size: .; D: TRBD2; J: TRBJ2-7; DNA: TGTGCCAGCAGCCCGGGACTAGCGGGATACGAGCAGTACTTC; CDR3: CASSPGLAGYEQYF
V: TRBV10-3; size: .; D: .; J: TRBJ1-1; DNA: TGTGCCATCAGTGATTTGAGAGGACAGAGAAAAGCTTTCTTT; CDR3: CAISDLRGQRKAFF
V: TRBV5-5; size: .; D: .; J: TRBJ2-6; DNA: TGTGCCAGCAGCTTTAGTCGTTCACTCTCTGGGGCCAACGTCCTGACTTTC; CDR3: CASSFSRSLSGANVLTF
V: TRBV7-8; size: .; D: .; J: TRBJ1-3; DNA: TGTGCCAGCAGCTTAGGTCTACGGACAGTACAAGACTCTGGAAACACCATATATTTT; CDR3: CASSLGLRTVQDSGNTIYF
V: TRBV9; size: once; D: .; J: TRBJ2-7; DNA: TGTGCCAGCAGCTCAGGGGCTTCCGAGCAGTACTTC; CDR3: CASSSGASEQYF
V: TRBV5-6; size: .; D: .; J: TRBJ2-5; DNA: TGTGCCAGCAGCTTTGTGATAGATGTCGAGACCCAGTACTTC; CDR3: CASSFVIDVETQYF
V: TRBV6-4; size: .; D: TRBD2; J: TRBJ2-3; DNA: TGTGCCAGCAGCCCCGGACTAGCGGGAGGTACGCAGTATTTT; CDR3: CASSPGLAGGTQYF
V: TRBV19; size: .; D: .; J: TRBJ1-1; DNA: TGTGCCAGTAGTAGTCCGGAGGGGCTGCCTGAAGCTTTCTTT; CDR3: CASSSPEGLPEAFF
V: TRBV9; size: .; D: .; J: TRBJ2-1; DNA: TGTGCCAGCAGCGTAGTAGCTGATAATTACAATGAGCAGTTCTTC; CDR3: CASSVVADNYNEQFF
V: TRBV27; size: .; D: .; J: TRBJ1-5; DNA: TGTGCCAGCAGTTTGGTAGGGTCGGCTCAGCCCCAGCATTTT; CDR3: CASSLVGSAQPQHF
V: TRBV4-1; size: .; D: .; J: TRBJ2-7; DNA: TGCGCCAGCAGCCAAGGAGGATTCGGTGGCGAGGATTACGAGCAGTACTTC; CDR3: CASSQGGFGGEDYEQYF
V: TRBV28; size: .; D: TRBD1; J: TRBJ1-2; DNA: TGTGCCAGCAGTTTCCTGCAGACAGGGTCCCATGGCTACACCTTC; CDR3: CASSFLQTGSHGYTF
V: TRBV13; size: .; D: .; J: TRBJ2-7; DNA: TGTGCCAGCAGCTTAGGGGACTCGGTTAAGCAGTACTTC; CDR3: CASSLGDSVKQYF
V: TRBV21-1; size: .; D: .; J: TRBJ2-7; DNA: TGTGCCAGCAGCAAAGTTCGGACAGGCGGGGGAGGGCAGTACTTC; CDR3: CASSKVRTGGGGQYF
V: TRBV14; size: .; D: .; J: TRBJ1-4; DNA: TGTGCCAGCAGCCTCAGCTTGGGTGAAAAACTGTTTTTT; CDR3: CASSLSLGEKLFF
V: TRBV29-1; size: .; D: TRBD1; J: TRBJ2-1; DNA: TGCAGCGCAGAGGGACAGGGCAATGAGCAGTTCTTC; CDR3: CSAEGQGNEQFF
V: TRBV2; size: .; D: .; J: TRBJ1-2; DNA: TGTGCCAGCAGAGGGGAGGTGGCAGTTGGTGGCTACACCTTC; CDR3: CASRGEVAVGGYTF
V: TRBV6-5; size: .; D: .; J: TRBJ2-1; DNA: TGTGCCAGCACCAACCGGGAGTTCCCCTACAATGAGCAGTTCTTC; CDR3: CASTNREFPYNEQFF
V: TRBV6-5; size: .; D: TRBD1; J: TRBJ2-1; DNA: TGTGCCAGCAGACTACAGGGGTTAGGAGAGAATGAGCAGTTCTTC; CDR3: CASRLQGLGENEQFF
V: TRBV4-1; size: .; D: TRBD2; J: TRBJ2-7; DNA: TGCGCCAGCAGCCAACCGGGACTAGCGTCGAGCTCCTACGAGCAGTACTTC; CDR3: CASSQPGLASSSYEQYF
V: TRBV9; size: .; D: TRBD1; J: TRBJ2-4; DNA: TGTGCCAGCAGCCCCAGGGGGCGCGAGTGGGAAAACATTCAGTACTTC; CDR3: CASSPRGREWENIQYF
V: TRBV5-1; size: .; D: .; J: TRBJ2-7; DNA: TGCGCCAGCAGCTTTGGATTAACCTACGAGCAGTACTTC; CDR3: CASSFGLTYEQYF
V: TRBV7-9; size: .; D: .; J: TRBJ2-1; DNA: TGTGCCAGCAGTAGCGTAGGGGGTGAGCAGTTCTTC; CDR3: CASSSVGGEQFF
V: TRBV11-3; size: .; D: .; J: TRBJ1-1; DNA: TGTGCCAGCAGCTCAGGGGCTGAAGCTTTCTTT; CDR3: CASSSGAEAFF
V: TRBV4-1; size: .; D: .; J: TRBJ2-7; DNA: TGCGCCAGCAGCCAGGGTAGCTCCTACGAGCAGTACTTC; CDR3: CASSQGSSYEQYF
V: TRBV13; size: .; D: .; J: TRBJ2-7; DNA: TGTGCCAGCCGGGGGCTCTACGAGCAGTACTTC; CDR3: CASRGLYEQYF
V: TRBV2; size: .; D: .; J: TRBJ1-5; DNA: TGTGCCAGCAGTGAAGGCTTCAATCAGCCCCAGCATTTT; CDR3: CASSEGFNQPQHF
V: TRBV5-6; size: .; D: TRBD2; J: TRBJ2-2; DNA: TGTGCCAACACCGGGGGGTCCGGGGAGCTGTTTTTT; CDR3: CANTGGSGELFF
V: TRBV11-2; size: once; D: .; J: TRBJ1-5; DNA: TGTGCCAGCAGCTTTGGGGCAGGGAGCGATCAGCCCCAGCATTTT; CDR3: CASSFGAGSDQPQHF
V: TRBV29-1; size: once; D: .; J: TRBJ2-1; DNA: TGCAGCGTTGTGTACAAATACAATGAGCAGTTCTTC; CDR3: CSVVYKYNEQFF
V: TRBV6-1; size: .; D: .; J: TRBJ2-5; DNA: TGTGCCAGCCCTGCGTGGGAGACCCAGTACTTC; CDR3: CASPAWETQYF
V: TRBV11-2; size: .; D: .; J: TRBJ1-6; DNA: TGTGCCAGCAGCTTCTCTTTAAAGGGGCCGAATTCACCCCTCCACTTT; CDR3: CASSFSLKGPNSPLHF
V: TRBV9; size: .; D: .; J: TRBJ2-5; DNA: TGTGCCAGCAGCTTCGGGACCACATCAGGAGAGACCCAGTACTTC; CDR3: CASSFGTTSGETQYF
V: TRBV11-3; size: .; D: TRBD1; J: TRBJ2-5; DNA: TGTGCCAGCAGCGACCGACAGGGAGAGACCCAGTACTTC; CDR3: CASSDRQGETQYF
V: TRBV25-1; size: .; D: .; J: TRBJ2-7; DNA: TGTGCCAGCAGTTGGCCGGGGGCCGCCTACGAGCAGTACTTC; CDR3: CASSWPGAAYEQYF
V: TRBV5-4; size: .; D: .; J: TRBJ2-7; DNA: TGTGCCAGCAGCCCCGGGGGTACAGGGCAGTACTTC; CDR3: CASSPGGTGQYF
V: TRBV20-1; size: .; D: .; J: TRBJ2-5; DNA: TGCAGTGTTGGGACCCAGTACTTC; CDR3: CSVGTQYF
V: TRBV7-9; size: .; D: TRBD1; J: TRBJ1-2; DNA: TGTGCCAGCAGCTCATCTGGGACAGGAATGTCTAACTATGGCTACACCTTC; CDR3: CASSSSGTGMSNYGYTF